Listed below are T cell receptor beta chains from one sample, sequenced in a study of blood T cell repertoires in COVID-19. Sequencing was performed with immunoSEQ multiplex PCR; in TCRdb, only in-frame clones are kept and a portion is missing. This table holds about 460,000 clones, less than 90% found once. The sample consisted of PBMCs or T cells enriched from blood (not recorded which). The receptor set was obtained from a woman aged 60 to 75 who had recovered from COVID-19. The CDR3 runs from the conserved cysteine through the conserved F or W.

v_call	cdr3_aa
TRBV6-5	CASRRLHSGANVLTF
TRBV10-1	CASSEFRAVNTGELFF
TRBV28	CASSPDKKETQYF
TRBV19	CASSARQGLTEAFF
TRBV21-1	CASSINTRDSEAFF
TRBV7-6	CASSLTRSSYNEQFF
TRBV10-3	CAIRNLAGELDSYNEQFF
TRBV19	CASYTAEEEKLFF
TRBV20-1	CSASSGNSPLHF
TRBV19	CASSLRTGGNQPQHF
TRBV29-1	CSVVSQNEQFF
TRBV18	CASSPSRGGVNNEQFF
TRBV18	CASSLRSEPPYGYTF
TRBV2	CASSLERTTNTEAFF
TRBV28	CASSWQTWGLLRGIQYF
TRBV5-1	CASSLSRADTQYF
TRBV2	CASSEMGGPGQPQHF
TRBV5-1	CASRQDRDGYTF
TRBV10-3	CAISESNQGYGYTF
TRBV2	CASKREGNTEAFF
TRBV5-1	CASSSSFYNEQFF
TRBV18	CASSPGLNEKLFF
TRBV6-6	CASRAGTAGYTF
TRBV10-1	CASKTRTGGEGGNQPQHF
TRBV12-3/TRBV12-4	CASSQQGPGGYTF
TRBV29-1	CSVPTSGGALGELFF
TRBV5-1	CASSLRGGREDTQYF
TRBV5-1	CASSLAVGRGAYSPLHF
TRBV7-8	CASTPGDTQYF
TRBV18	CASSPPGGRQETQYF
TRBV6-5	CASSTGSIQYF
TRBV2	CASSEPRGGGQPQHF
TRBV29-1	CSVEDVDRGVTGELFF
TRBV19	CASSMESRGQGETQYF
TRBV19	CASTPSAASVHGYTF
TRBV2	CASSEGERLSGNTIYF
TRBV19	CASKRDSYNSPLHF
TRBV4-1	CASSQGDRQTDTQYF
TRBV30	CAFGILNTEAFF
TRBV5-6	CASRVRGSTGELFF
TRBV4-2	CASSPGGNQPQHF
TRBV2	CASSDRLDYEQYF
TRBV28	CASSLSGDGGYTF
TRBV7-2	CASSAGGGPRETQYF
TRBV24-1	CATSDGTGGLGTGELFF
TRBV15	CATSIQDNEKLFF
TRBV7-8	CASSPGLAGAYNEQFF
TRBV19	CASSDRGNSPLHF
TRBV11-2	CASSLNRDSTEAFF
TRBV6-5	CASISPPNTEAFF
TRBV19	CASSIPRTGVMRTEAFF
TRBV5-1	CASSSSGVRGGTQYF
TRBV7-8	CASSLGLASGGAGWQETQYF